The sequence of this T cell receptor (beta chain) was determined in a study of cytomegalovirus exposure and HLA in healthy donors. Turning to this clone: The sample contains more than one DNA sequence encoding this CDR3.

In the PCR, 60 Vbeta and 13 Jbeta primers were used. Libraries were prepared by immunoSEQ multiplex PCR; TCRdb keeps only in-frame clonotypes and omits some of them. The sample lists about 230,000 clones; roughly 90% were seen once. The CDR3 covers 13 residues. The V gene end was trimmed by 2 bases and the J gene end by 3 bases; junction bases not matched to a gene: 0. CDR1 is KGHSH, CDR2 LQKENI, per germline. Sequenced: PBMCs. This rearrangement joins TRBV18 to TRBJ1-2; TRBD1 aligns across 7 bases. The clonotype comes from a woman younger than 35 in good health and CMV-seronegative. The CDR3 spells CASSPGTDYGYTF. The CDR3 DNA reads as TGTGCCAGCTCACCAGGGACAGACTATGGCTACACCTTC. Filled out from reference TRBV18 and TRBJ1-2, the complete variable domain reads NAGVMQNPRHLVRRRGQEARLRCSPMKGHSHVYWYRQLPEEGLKFMVYLQKENIIDESGMPKERFSAEFPKEGPSILRIQQVVRGDSAAYFCASSPGTDYGYTFGSGTRLTVV.